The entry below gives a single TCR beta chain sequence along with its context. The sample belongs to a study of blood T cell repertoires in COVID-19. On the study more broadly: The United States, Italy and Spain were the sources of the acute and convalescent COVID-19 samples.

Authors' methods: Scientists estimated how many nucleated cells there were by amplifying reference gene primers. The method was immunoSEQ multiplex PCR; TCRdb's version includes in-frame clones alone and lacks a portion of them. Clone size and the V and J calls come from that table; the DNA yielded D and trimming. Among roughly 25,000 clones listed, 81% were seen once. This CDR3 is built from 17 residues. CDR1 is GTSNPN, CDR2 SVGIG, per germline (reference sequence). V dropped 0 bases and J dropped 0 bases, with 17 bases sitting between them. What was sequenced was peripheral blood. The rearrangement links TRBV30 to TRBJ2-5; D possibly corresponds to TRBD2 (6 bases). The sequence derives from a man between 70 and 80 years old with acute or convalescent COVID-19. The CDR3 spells CAWSVRGGATYQETQYF. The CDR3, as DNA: TGTGCCTGGAGTGTACGGGGCGGGGCTACTTACCAAGAGACCCAGTACTTC. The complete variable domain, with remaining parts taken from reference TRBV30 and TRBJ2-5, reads SQTIHQWPATLVQPVGSPLSLECTVEGTSNPNLYWYRQAAGRGLQLLFYSVGIGQISSEVPQNLSASRPQDRQFILSSKKLLLSDSGFYLCAWSVRGGATYQETQYFGPGTRLLVL.